This entry concerns a single T cell receptor beta chain. Antigen unknown. The sample comes from a study of stem cell transplantation in POMP-related autoinflammatory disease. Background on the study: Defective thymoproteasomes were hypothesized to impair CD8+ T-cell positive selection. Whole-study findings and limits: A trend toward lower repertoire diversity and greater clonality appeared in every analyzed T-cell subset of PRAID patients. In PRAID patients, the number of distinct TRB V-J gene pairings was restricted.

Measured with immunoSEQ multiplex PCR; TCRdb has only the in-frame clones, and not every one. Among roughly 7,000 clones listed, less than 90% were seen once. The CDR3 loop spans 18 amino acids. V was pared by 1 base and J by 3 bases, with 12 bases of the junction left unmatched. Germline V CDR1 and CDR2: LGHNA, YNFKEQ. The sequenced sample consisted of a CXCR5-defined cell subset from PBMCs. The chain carries TRBV4-2 and TRBJ2-1; 7 nucleotides align to TRBD1. This TCR was recovered from a human donor in good health. CDR3 bases: TGTGCCAGCAGCCAAGGTATTTGGAAGGGGGCCGGCTACAATGAGCAGTTCTTC. Translated: CASSQGIWKGAGYNEQFF.